This entry is about one TCR beta chain. Its antigen is undetermined. The method was immunoSEQ multiplex PCR; TCRdb's version includes in-frame clones alone and lacks a portion of them. This table holds 25,000 or so clones, 73% found once. The source of the sample is a study of vaccination effects on CD4 cells after COVID-19. Ahead of sequencing, the ViraFEST assay grew antigen-specific CD4+ T cells using viral peptide pools. Following culture for about ten days, CD4+ T cells were isolated. Nucleocapsid antibodies were negative in the vaccine recipients, who had never had SARS-CoV-2 infection. Germline V lookup: CDR1 MNHEY, CDR2 SMNVEV (reference sequence). The length of the CDR3 is 12 residues. The V end lost 10 bases, the J end lost 8 bases, and 17 bases lay between the germline ends.

Sequencing was performed on CD4+ T cells from PBMCs cultured with SARS-CoV-2 spike peptides, taken before COVID-19 vaccination. The receptor's source is a human donor who received a COVID-19 vaccine. The chain uses TRBV27 and TRBJ1-2, with TRBD1 as a possible D gene (6 bases). The CDR3 DNA reads as TGTGCCACCAAGAGGGGGGCGGAGGGCTACACCTTC. Translation gives CATKRGAEGYTF.